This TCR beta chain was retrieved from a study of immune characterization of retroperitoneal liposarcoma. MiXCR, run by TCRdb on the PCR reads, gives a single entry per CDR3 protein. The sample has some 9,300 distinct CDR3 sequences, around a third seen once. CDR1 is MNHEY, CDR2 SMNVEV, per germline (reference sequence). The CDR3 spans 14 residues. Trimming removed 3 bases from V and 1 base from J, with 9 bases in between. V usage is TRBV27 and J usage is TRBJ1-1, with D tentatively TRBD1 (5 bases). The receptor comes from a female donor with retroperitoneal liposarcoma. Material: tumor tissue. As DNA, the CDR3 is TGTGCCAGCAGTTTGGCAGGGCGGAACACTGAAGCTTTCTTT. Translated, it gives CASSLAGRNTEAFF.